This T cell receptor beta chain was documented in a study of cytomegalovirus exposure and HLA in healthy donors. CDR1 SGHTA and CDR2 FQGNSA come from the germline V gene. This CDR3 region has 13 residues. V was trimmed by 4 bases and J by 1 base, leaving 7 bases between them. Study results and limitations: In vitro confirmation showed three CMV-associated chains to be CMV antigen specific. Productive rates of about 87% or about 30% were seen for most TCR beta V segments in an earlier analysis. A missense variant in DCLRE1C was later tied to TCR beta V- and J-gene trimming.

Worth noting for this clone: Its antigen is not known.

PCR primers comprised 60 Vbeta and 13 Jbeta primers. Some clones are missing from TCRdb's copy, which holds only in-frame ones; the method was immunoSEQ multiplex PCR. The profile shows some 150,000 clones, 87% of them singletons. The chain uses TRBV7-2 and TRBJ2-5; D not resolved. This receptor was obtained from a woman under 40 in good health and CMV-seronegative. Material for sequencing was PBMCs. In DNA, the CDR3 is TGTGCCAGCAGCTCTAAGCTCCAAGAGACCCAGTACTTC. This gives the protein CASSSKLQETQYF.